This entry describes one T cell receptor beta chain. The data were taken from a study of T cells after somatic rescue of genetic block. Germline assignment: CDR1 SGHDT and CDR2 YYEEEE. The CDR3 is made up of 19 amino acids. V shed 1 base and J 3 bases; nucleotides not matched to a gene: 8. Clones were sequenced by immunoSEQ multiplex PCR, and TCRdb holds only the in-frame ones, with some missing. Of about 88,000 clones in the sample, around 89% are singletons; the top ten hold about 1.5%. The chain has TRBV5-6 and TRBJ2-3; TRBD2 agrees at 16 bases. This receptor was taken from a woman younger than 30. The sample comprised peripheral blood mononuclear cells (PBMCs). The CDR3 sequence: CASSLPPVGLAGGTDTQYF. In DNA form, the CDR3 reads TGTGCCAGCAGCTTGCCCCCGGTGGGACTAGCGGGAGGGACAGATACGCAGTATTTT.